This section outlines one T cell receptor (beta chain) sequence together with its context. Its antigen is as yet unknown. The data stem from a study of PD-1 blockade in mismatch repair-deficient tumors. Whole-study context: Patients had around twelve mismatch repair-deficient cancer types, all previously treated and progressing.

TCRs were sequenced from a few patients responding to pembrolizumab. Overall study results and limits: Rapid post-treatment expansion, then contraction, generally preceding radiologic response, marked tumor-resident clones.

The protocol was immunoSEQ multiplex PCR, while the TCRdb copy is restricted to in-frame clones and leaves out a portion. Of under 50,000 clones listed, around four fifths are singletons. Germline V gives CDR1 SGHNT, CDR2 YYREEE (reference sequence). V lost 0 bases and J 9 bases, leaving 16 bases between the germline ends. This CDR3 is 15 amino acids long. The material sequenced was PBMCs, taken roughly nine months after starting pembrolizumab. V is TRBV5-4 and J is TRBJ2-1; weak D call: TRBD1 (5 bases). The clonotype was recovered from an adult with mismatch repair-deficient cancer. DNA for the CDR3: TGTGCCAGCAGCTTGGCCAGGGCCTCGCTAGGTGAGCAGTTCTTC. Its translation is CASSLARASLGEQFF.